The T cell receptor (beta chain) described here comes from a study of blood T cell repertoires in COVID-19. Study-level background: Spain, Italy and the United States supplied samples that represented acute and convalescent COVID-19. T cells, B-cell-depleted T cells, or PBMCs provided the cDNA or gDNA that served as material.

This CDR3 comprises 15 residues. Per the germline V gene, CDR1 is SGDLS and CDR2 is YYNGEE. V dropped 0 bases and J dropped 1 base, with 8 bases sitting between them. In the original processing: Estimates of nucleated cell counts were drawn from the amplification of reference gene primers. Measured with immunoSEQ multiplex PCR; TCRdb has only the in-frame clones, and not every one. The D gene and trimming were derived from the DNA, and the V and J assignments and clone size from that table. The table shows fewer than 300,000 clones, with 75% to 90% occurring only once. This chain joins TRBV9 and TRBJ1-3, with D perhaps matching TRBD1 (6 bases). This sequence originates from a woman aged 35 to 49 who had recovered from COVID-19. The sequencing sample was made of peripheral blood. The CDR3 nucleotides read TGTGCCAGCAGCGTAGACACAGGGTCTGGAAACACCATATATTTT. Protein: CASSVDTGSGNTIYF.